This record looks at one T cell receptor beta chain sequence and its context. What it binds is unknown. The sample comes from a study of T cell therapy after organ transplantation. Looking at the study overall: T cells were expanded 2 to 3 weeks with 30 CMV class I/II epitopes.

Sequencing used immunoSEQ multiplex PCR; TCRdb keeps in-frame clones, though not all of them. The data show over 2,000 clones, with 60% to 80% seen just once and about 28% held by the top ten. The time point here: 20-29 weeks after completion of therapy. The sample was CD8+ T cells from blood, taken after autologous CMV-specific T cell therapy. This clonotype originated in a human patient who had received a solid organ transplant and had CMV disease. Some T cells may be transferred from the graft donor.

The CDR3 loop is CASSPTTGFHTEAFF. In DNA form, the CDR3 reads TGTGCCAGTAGTCCTACCACAGGGTTTCACACTGAAGCTTTCTTT. The V gene is TRBV19, the J gene TRBJ1-1, with a tentative D call TRBD1 (6 bases). V lost 5 bases to trimming and J lost 3 bases, with 16 bases between them. The germline V gene has CDR1 LNHDA and CDR2 SQIVND (reference sequence). The CDR3 is 15 residues long.